This TCR beta chain emerged from a study of early T cells in non-severe SARS-CoV-2 infection. Study summary: Sequenced material consisted of bulk RNA (from unsorted whole blood), and chains were unpaired.

TCRdb re-analysed the 5' RACE reads in MiXCR, keeping a single row per CDR3 protein. The table has 50,000 to 55,000 distinct CDR3 sequences, 7% to 10% seen once; the top ten hold 4% to 4.5%. The CDR3 totals 12 residues. V was cut by 0 bases and J by 13 bases, with 10 bases left in between. Germline-derived CDR1 and CDR2 are SGHAT and FQNNGV. Sequenced sample: whole blood. The source is an adult who was a healthcare worker with PCR-confirmed SARS-CoV-2 infection or an uninfected control (not recorded which). The J gene is TRBJ2-1, the V gene TRBV11-2, with D unclear. The CDR3 coding sequence is TGTGCCAGCAGCTTAGATCTCCTGAACCAGTTCTTC. The encoded protein is CASSLDLLNQFF.